This TCR beta chain was sequenced during a study of T cell responses to AZD1222 COVID-19 vaccine (dated by TCRdb to about 2021). As for the study more broadly: A total of over 230 trial participants underwent TCR sequencing, of whom some 210 received two doses of AZD1222 and about 25 received two doses of the MenACWY control vaccine. Trial participants were enrolled by age into subgroups of 18-55, 56-69 and 70-plus years, and 148, 28 and 57 TCR-sequenced participants, respectively, were included in these subgroups. Paper-wide results and their limitations: Only a handful of AZD1222 recipients were SARS-CoV-2 seropositive at baseline, limiting conclusions about previously exposed vaccinees. The whole spike protein was spanned by vaccine-associated CD4 TCRs, and dominant responses were seen in regions 160-218 and 743-854. The 56-69-year group was small, and its depth increase did not reach significance, likely because of low power. No day 14 peak-response samples were available, so repertoires were characterized only after the peak T cell response. Participants were mostly white British and included more females than males, and it was suggested by the authors that clonal diversity may have been underestimated. A significant rise in spike-specific TCR breadth and depth was observed after two AZD1222 doses relative to day 0 and relative to MenACWY recipients. Reportedly, close to half of the unique spike-specific TCRs recognized epitopes lying outside the regions that are mutated in the B.1.351 and B.1.1.7 variants.

The label giving this sample's time point can be read as: about 28 days (+/-7) after the second vaccine dose. Because spike-specific TCR depth and breadth did not differ between the two schedules, AZD1222 recipients who got a second dose at roughly 4 weeks were pooled with those who got a second dose at roughly 12 weeks. Samples from vaccinated people were obtained from the UK trials COV001 and COV002, which included a single-blind randomized controlled phase 2/3 trial of AZD1222 (ChAdOx1 nCoV-19) in healthy adults. For TCRbeta chain sequencing, PBMC samples from trial participants were taken at day 0 and at day 28 after the second dose. Remarks on this clone: This receptor's antigen is unknown. Per-base quality was not reported, and no clone a single base away is much larger than it.

The CDR3 regions of human TCRbeta chains were subjected to immunosequencing. The paper's data handling went like this. Repertoire TCRs were checked for matches against a reference library of SARS-CoV-2-specific TCRs that had been generated using the MIRA antigen-specificity platform. Breadth meant the fraction of unique TCRs that were SARS-CoV-2-associated, whereas depth meant the fraction of total T cells that were SARS-CoV-2-associated. Using the MIRA data, every spike-specific TCR was mapped to the spike region that the TCR reacted to and assigned to either a CD4 or a CD8 class. Log10-transformed breadth and depth values were compared by one-way ANOVA with Sidak's multiple comparisons tests. Here the immuneACCESS table is served through TCRdb, limited to in-frame sequences with V and J called. Missing clones are a known gap in these copies; in checked studies unresolved V genes cover under half, and the rest lacks a known reason. V, J and clone size derive from that table, while D and trimming were established from the DNA sequence. The sample data list 130,000 to 150,000 clones, and approximately 91% of these were observed just once. The ten largest make up less than 2.5% of the sample.

V loses 1 base of germline sequence and J loses 5 bases, and the interval between the two ends is 13 bases. The CDR3 spans 14 residues, from the cysteine through the phenylalanine. Solely the CDR3 DNA is kept, with 42 bases framed from the first base. CDR1 SGHRS and CDR2 YFSETQ are derived from the germline V gene. The rearrangement combines TRBV5-1 with TRBJ2-7; 6 matching bases give a weak D call of TRBD1. The input for sequencing was peripheral blood, taken 28 days after the second AZD1222 dose. This TCR came from an adult who received the AZD1222 COVID-19 vaccine. The CDR3 protein sequence reads: CASSLQGIRDEQYF. The sequenced DNA is TGCGCCAGCAGCTTGCAGGGGATAAGGGACGAGCAGTACTTC.